These 20 T cell receptor beta chains share one sample of origin, sequenced in a study of cytomegalovirus exposure and HLA in healthy donors (dated by TCRdb to 2016 to 2017). Libraries came from the immunoSEQ multiplex PCR assay. A mixture of 60 forward primers for TCR Vbeta segments and 13 reverse primers for TCR Jbeta segments was used in the multiplex PCR. The table comes from immuneACCESS by way of TCRdb, which keeps in-frame sequences with V and J called. Part of the clones is missing from these tables; in studies checked, under half for an unresolved V gene and the rest for unknown reasons. Here the sample has around 200,000 clones; just under 75% occur a single time. Over 4% of the sample goes to the ten largest clones. The sample taken for sequencing was PBMCs. All receptors come from a man aged 25 to 40 in good health and CMV-seropositive.

A note on this clone: The junction departs from the called germline gene at one end, perhaps through a read error. In the same sample, other DNA sequences code for this CDR3. This chain connects TRBV11-3 to TRBJ1-2, with D perhaps TRBD1 (6 bases). This CDR3 has 12 amino acids. Germline CDR1 SGHNT, CDR2 YENEEA. CDR3 region: CASSEGGRGYTF. CDR3 in DNA: TGCGCCAGCAGCGAGGGGGGGCGAGGCTACACCTTC.

This clone has a single count. The chain is built from TRBV5-6 and TRBJ2-1, with 12 bases matching TRBD1. In germline, CDR1 is SGHDT, CDR2 YYEEEE. Losses at the gene ends were 6 bases for V and 10 bases for J; bases not matched to a gene: 14. The CDR3 loop spans 16 amino acids. The CDR3 coding sequence is TGTGCCAGCAATTGGGGACCGGGACAGGGGGCGGGCGAGCAGTTCTTC. Amino acids: CASNWGPGQGAGEQFF.

The chain joins TRBV7-2 to TRBJ1-2; D is unclear. Between the trimmed V and J ends, which lost 6 bases and 11 bases, there was a span of 19 bases. Germline assignment: CDR1 SGHTA and CDR2 FQGNSA. The CDR3 covers 13 residues. CDR3 sequence (DNA): TGTGCCAGCAGTACCATCAGGAAGATAGGATACACCTTC. This gives the protein CASSTIRKIGYTF.

This chain uses TRBV7-9 with TRBJ2-1, with 11 bases matching TRBD2. The germline V gene encodes CDR1 SEHNR and CDR2 FQNEAQ (reference sequence). The V gene end was trimmed by 5 bases and the J gene end by 7 bases; junction bases not matched to a gene: 10. The CDR3 has 16 residues. The CDR3 spells CASSPRGLAGVNEQFF. The CDR3 DNA follows: TGTGCCAGCAGCCCGCGAGGACTAGCGGGTGTAAATGAGCAGTTCTTC.

The chain is built from TRBV7-9 and TRBJ2-6; TRBD1 matches at 11 bases. V shed 5 bases and J 1 base; nucleotides not matched to a gene: 4. The CDR3 is 17 residues long. CDR1 is SEHNR and CDR2 is FQNEAQ in the germline V gene (reference sequence). CDR3 region: CASSPGQGVSGANVLTF. The CDR3 DNA reads as TGTGCCAGCAGCCCGGGACAGGGGGTGTCTGGGGCCAACGTCCTGACTTTC. The variable domain in full, with the rest retrieved from reference TRBV7-9 and TRBJ2-6, is DTGVSQNPRHKITKRGQNVTFRCDPISEHNRLYWYRQTLGQGPEFLTYFQNEAQLEKSRLLSDRFSAERPKGSFSTLEIQRTEQGDSAMYLCASSPGQGVSGANVLTFGAGSRLTVL.

The V call is TRBV6-5, the J call TRBJ1-1, with 7 bases lining up with TRBD1. Losses at the gene ends were 6 bases for V and 4 bases for J; bases not matched to a gene: 5. The CDR3 contains 13 residues. CDR1 and CDR2 (germline): MNHEY, SVGAGI. The CDR3 region has the DNA TGTGCCAGCAGGGGGACAGCTTTCACTGAAGCTTTCTTT. Translating it yields CASRGTAFTEAFF.

The rearrangement joins TRBV11-2 to TRBJ2-7; 9 positions agree with TRBD1. The V gene's germline CDR1 is SGHAT and CDR2 FQNNGV. The CDR3 covers 15 residues. With 7 bases clipped from V and 2 bases from J, the junction kept 9 bases outside the gene matches. This CDR3 reads CASKPSDRGAYEQYF. The CDR3 nucleotides are TGTGCCAGCAAGCCCTCGGACAGGGGTGCCTACGAGCAGTACTTC.

V gene TRBV9 combines with J gene TRBJ2-7; D might be TRBD2 (5 bases). The CDR3 is 13 amino acids. V was pared by 3 bases and J by 3 bases, with 10 bases between. Germline loops: CDR1 SGDLS, CDR2 YYNGEE. The CDR3 bases are TGTGCCAGCAGCGCCCCCGGAGGCTACGAGCAGTACTTC. As protein: CASSAPGGYEQYF.

V gene TRBV7-9 combines with J gene TRBJ1-1; TRBD1 aligns across 11 bases. The trim removed 5 bases at V and 9 bases at J, leaving 8 bases unmatched. The CDR3 totals 14 residues. Germline values: CDR1 SEHNR, CDR2 FQNEAQ (reference sequence). CDR3 bases: TGTGCCAGCAGCCCGGGGACAGGGGGACTTAAAGCTTTCTTT. This encodes CASSPGTGGLKAFF.

V is TRBV9 and J is TRBJ1-4; 9 bases fit TRBD1. The CDR3 loop spans 14 amino acids. Unmatched junction bases numbered 2, after V lost 3 bases and J lost 5 bases. Per germline, CDR1 SGDLS and CDR2 YYNGEE. CDR3 in amino acids: CASSADRGNEKLFF. The CDR3 nucleotides are TGTGCCAGCAGCGCCGACAGGGGGAATGAAAAACTGTTTTTT.

J is TRBJ2-1 and V is TRBV2, with D possibly TRBD2 on 6 matching bases. CDR1 is SNHLY and CDR2 is FYNNEI in the germline V gene. Trimming shortened V by 8 bases and J by 0 bases, and 20 bases separated the two germline ends. This CDR3 comprises 17 residues. CDR3 amino acids: CASDGSSDPFSYNEQFF. The CDR3 DNA reads as TGTGCCAGCGATGGCTCTAGCGATCCTTTCTCCTACAATGAGCAGTTCTTC.

The rearrangement uses TRBV5-6 and TRBJ2-1; TRBD1 might be the D (6 bases). V was cut by 2 bases and J by 7 bases, with 7 bases left in between. The CDR3 covers 12 residues. Germline V gives CDR1 SGHDT, CDR2 YYEEEE. The CDR3 sequence is CASSLQGNEQFF. Here the CDR3 DNA reads TGTGCCAGCAGCTTACAGGGAAATGAGCAGTTCTTC.

The J gene is TRBJ1-5, the V gene TRBV28; D uncertain. CDR3 size: 12 residues. Deletions cut 6 bases from V and 1 base from J, with 4 bases between. Germline values: CDR1 MDHEN, CDR2 SYDVKM. CDR3 nucleotides: TGTGCCAGCAGGGGCAGCAATCAGCCCCAGCATTTT. This translates into CASRGSNQPQHF.

This rearrangement joins TRBV19 to TRBJ2-3; 11 bases fit TRBD1. This CDR3 region has 15 residues. Germline V gene sequence: CDR1 LNHDA, CDR2 SQIVND (reference sequence). V trimming: 7 bases; J trimming: 6 bases; junction bases outside the gene matches: 9. DNA for the CDR3: TGTGCCAGTACCTTAACGGGACAGGGGGAGGATACGCAGTATTTT. Encoded protein: CASTLTGQGEDTQYF.

V usage is TRBV15 and J usage is TRBJ2-5, with a weak D call TRBD2 (6 bases). Trimming took 0 bases from V and 4 from J, leaving 15 bases between them. This CDR3 comprises 16 residues. Germline values: CDR1 LNHNV, CDR2 YYDKDF (reference sequence). Here the CDR3 reads CATSRDRTGVTETQYF. CDR3 DNA: TGTGCCACCAGCAGAGATAGGACGGGAGTGACAGAGACCCAGTACTTC.

This chain connects TRBV4-3 to TRBJ1-6; D might be TRBD1 (5 bases). The germline CDR1 and CDR2 sequences are LGHNA and YSLEER. The CDR3 sequence is 15 residues long. Trimming took off 4 bases at V and 9 bases at J, with 16 bases between the two ends. CDR3 bases: TGCGCCAGCAGCCTTGGGGCGAAAACTCCTTCACCCCTCCACTTT. It encodes CASSLGAKTPSPLHF.

This chain uses TRBV5-4 with TRBJ2-7; 11 bases align to TRBD2. The CDR3 extends over 16 amino acids. The V gene's germline CDR1 is SGHNT and CDR2 YYREEE (reference sequence). The junction had 5 bases not matched to a gene; V was cut back by 3 bases and J by 0 bases. CDR3 amino acids: CASSSLAGGSSYEQYF. The DNA of the CDR3 is TGTGCCAGCAGCTCATTAGCGGGAGGGAGCTCCTACGAGCAGTACTTC. Looking up the rest from reference TRBV5-4 and TRBJ2-7 gives the full variable domain: ETGVTQSPTHLIKTRGQQVTLRCSSQSGHNTVSWYQQALGQGPQFIFQYYREEENGRGNFPPRFSGLQFPNYSSELNVNALELDDSALYLCASSSLAGGSSYEQYFGPGTRLTVT.

The chain carries TRBV28 and TRBJ2-5; 7 bases are shared with TRBD2. The DNA end favors TRBJ2-7, so the J call may be wrong. This CDR3 contains 12 residues. Germline V lookup: CDR1 MDHEN, CDR2 SYDVKM. CDR3 nucleotide sequence: TGTGCCAGCAGTGGGACTACCTACGAGCAGTACTTC. Translating gives CASSGTTYEQYF.

J is TRBJ1-5 and V is TRBV7-2; a weak D match, TRBD1 (6 bases). The CDR3 runs to 15 residues. Trimming took off 6 bases at V and 3 bases at J, with 15 bases between the two ends. The germline V gene encodes CDR1 SGHTA and CDR2 FQGNSA. The CDR3: CASRKSRDINQPQHF. The DNA for the CDR3 is TGTGCCAGCAGAAAGTCCCGGGACATCAATCAGCCCCAGCATTTT. Full variable domain (rest looked up from reference TRBV7-2 and TRBJ1-5): GAGVSQSPSNKVTEKGKDVELRCDPISGHTALYWYRQSLGQGLEFLIYFQGNSAPDKSGLPSDRFSAERTGGSVSTLTIQRTQQEDSAVYLCASRKSRDINQPQHFGDGTRLSIL.

This clone was seen a few times. The chain links TRBV5-1 to TRBJ2-1, with 10 positions matching TRBD2. J was trimmed by 8 bases and V by 2 bases; bases with no gene match: 10. This CDR3 spans 16 amino acids. Germline CDR1 and CDR2: SGHRS and YFSETQ. CDR3 bases: TGCGCCAGCAGCTTTTTAGCGGGGGGCCCGGGGTATGAGCAGTTCTTC. Its protein is CASSFLAGGPGYEQFF.